This is a list of T cell receptor beta chains from one sample in a study of T cell responses to AZD1222 COVID-19 vaccine. TCRdb keeps only in-frame clones here, not all; method: immunoSEQ multiplex PCR. The sample has 90,000 to 120,000 clones; roughly 87% are singletons. Sequenced here: peripheral blood, sampled on day 0 of AZD1222 vaccination. The source is an adult in good health. Each CDR3 is given with its conserved first and last residue. D genes are given only for firm matches. Where a row states a size, it is once, few, many or the class of an expanded clone; other rows omit it.

J	D	V	size	CDR3	DNA
TRBJ2-7	-	TRBV11-2	once	CASSLFPGEQYF	TGTGCCAGCAGCCTCTTTCCAGGGGAGCAGTACTTC
TRBJ1-2	-	TRBV2	-	CASMVTGGGLYGYTF	TGTGCCAGCATGGTGACAGGTGGGGGGCTCTATGGCTACACCTTC
TRBJ2-5	-	TRBV5-6	once	CASSFRQAQKETQYF	TGTGCCAGCAGCTTTAGGCAGGCCCAAAAAGAGACCCAGTACTTC
TRBJ1-4	-	TRBV5-5	-	CASSLASGKLFF	TGTGCCAGCAGCTTGGCCTCCGGAAAACTGTTTTTT
TRBJ1-1	TRBD1	TRBV5-1	-	CASRPKTGGTEAFF	TGCGCCAGCAGGCCTAAGACAGGGGGCACTGAAGCTTTCTTT
TRBJ1-2	TRBD1	TRBV9	-	CASSSRTGNYGYTF	TGTGCCAGCAGCTCCAGGACAGGGAACTATGGCTACACCTTC
TRBJ2-3	-	TRBV5-4	-	CASSLPLNMDTQYF	TGTGCCAGCAGCTTGCCCCTCAATATGGATACGCAGTATTTT
TRBJ1-5	TRBD1	TRBV28	-	CASSSVGDRLTPSNQPQHF	TGTGCCAGCAGTTCCGTGGGGGACAGGCTAACCCCTAGCAATCAGCCCCAGCATTTT
TRBJ1-5	TRBD1	TRBV11-2	-	CASSLAARGRGQPQHF	TGTGCCAGCAGCTTAGCGGCCAGGGGGCGCGGCCAGCCCCAGCATTTT
TRBJ2-5	-	TRBV10-2	-	CASSWTDQETQYF	TGCGCCAGCAGTTGGACAGACCAAGAGACCCAGTACTTC
TRBJ2-3	-	TRBV30	-	CAWREGGDRDTQYF	TGTGCCTGGAGGGAGGGGGGGGACCGAGATACGCAGTATTTT
TRBJ2-7	TRBD2	TRBV6-5	-	CASSYGTSGYYEQYF	TGTGCCAGCAGTTACGGGACTAGCGGCTACTACGAGCAGTACTTC